These T cell receptor beta chains were read from a single sample in a study of breast tumors, draining lymph nodes, adjacent tissues. TCRdb re-analysed the multiplex PCR reads in MiXCR, keeping a single row per CDR3 protein. The table lists several thousand distinct CDR3 sequences, about two fifths of them singletons. The specimen sequenced was tumor-adjacent breast tissue. Receptor source: a female donor with breast cancer. Some clones in this sample may be carry-over from other donors' samples. Each CDR3 is given with its conserved first and last residue. The D gene is left open where the match is weak. Size values are once, few and many counts, or a class for expanded clones, and some rows have none.

abundance,d_gene,j_gene,v_gene,CDR3nt,CDR3aa
many,TRBD2,TRBJ2-2,TRBV28,TGTGCCAGCAGTAAAACTAGCGCGGCCGGGGAGCTGTTTTTT,CASSKTSAAGELFF
NA,NA,TRBJ2-7,TRBV2,TGTGCCAGCAGGGGTGGCCGGGAGCAGTACTTC,CASRGGREQYF
NA,TRBD1,TRBJ1-4,TRBV29-1,TGCAGCGTTGGCACGACAGGGGGCGGTGGAAAACTGTTTTTT,CSVGTTGGGGKLFF
once,TRBD2,TRBJ2-3,TRBV7-6,TGTGCCAGCAGCTTAGGCGAGGGGCGGGAGGGCACAGATGCGCAGTATTTT,CASSLGEGREGTDAQYF
medium-sized,TRBD2,TRBJ2-1,TRBV9,TGTGCCAGCAGCGTATTCGCGGGAGGGCAGGATGAGCAGTTCTTC,CASSVFAGGQDEQFF
medium-sized,NA,TRBJ1-5,TRBV7-8,TGTGCCAGCAGCAGTGGACCGGCTGAAGGGCCCCAGCATTTT,CASSSGPAEGPQHF
once,TRBD2,TRBJ2-3,TRBV9,TGTGCCAGCAGCCCACATCGTCGGAGGGAGGGGGATACGCAGTATTTT,CASSPHRRREGDTQYF
NA,NA,TRBJ2-7,TRBV28,TGTGCCAGCAGTTTATTTTGGCAGGGGGGTTTGAGAAGCTCCTACGAGCAGTACTTC,CASSLFWQGGLRSSYEQYF
large,NA,TRBJ2-3,TRBV10-2,TGCGCCAGCAGTGTCAGGGTAGATACGCAGTATTTT,CASSVRVDTQYF
NA,NA,TRBJ1-2,TRBV5-1,TGCGCCAGCAGCGCATCACAGGGTCGGGATGGCTGCACCTTC,CASSASQGRDGCTF
NA,NA,TRBJ2-7,TRBV4-1,TGCGCCAGCAGCGGACGGGACGGAACCTACGAGCAGTACTTC,CASSGRDGTYEQYF
once,TRBD1,TRBJ2-5,TRBV2,TGTGCCAGCGGTCGCCGTTATGGGACAGAAGAGACCCAGTACTTC,CASGRRYGTEETQYF
NA,NA,TRBJ2-3,TRBV24-1,TGTGCCACCAGTGGTCCGGATTACACAGATACGCAGTATTTT,CATSGPDYTDTQYF
NA,NA,TRBJ2-7,TRBV12-5,TGTGCTAGTGCCCCTGGGAGAGGGTCCTACGAGCAGTACTTC,CASAPGRGSYEQYF
medium-sized,NA,TRBJ2-1,TRBV10-3,TGTGCCATCAGTGACCCCACGGCGCGTGAGCAGTTCTTC,CAISDPTAREQFF
many,NA,TRBJ2-5,TRBV30,TGTGCCTGGAGTGACGACAGTGCAGAGACCCAGTACTTC,CAWSDDSAETQYF
many,TRBD2,TRBJ2-3,TRBV10-3,TGTGCCATCAGCGGCCTAGCGGGGATACAGTCTAGCACAGATACGCAGTATTTT,CAISGLAGIQSSTDTQYF
NA,NA,TRBJ1-1,TRBV7-6,TGTGCCAGCAGCTATTCGACAGGAGGCGACACTGAAGCTTTCTTT,CASSYSTGGDTEAFF
medium-sized,TRBD1,TRBJ1-2,TRBV20-1,TGCAGTGCTAGTCAGGGGGCGGTAAACTATGGCTACACCTTC,CSASQGAVNYGYTF
NA,NA,TRBJ2-7,TRBV10-3,TGTGCCATCAGCGGGGTCGGGCGCCCCTACGAGCAGTACTTC,CAISGVGRPYEQYF
many,NA,TRBJ1-2,TRBV28,TGTGCCAGCAGGCCTCGTTTTATAGGGTCGAACTATGGCTACACCTTC,CASRPRFIGSNYGYTF
NA,NA,TRBJ2-1,TRBV24-1,TGTGCCACCAGTGACCCCTACAATGAGCAGCTCTTC,CATSDPYNEQLF
many,TRBD2,TRBJ2-5,TRBV12-5,TGTGCTAGTGCCAACAGCGGGACTGGAGAGACCCAGTACTTC,CASANSGTGETQYF
medium-sized,NA,TRBJ1-2,TRBV5-6,TGTGCCAGCAGGCGGACAGTACTCTATGGCTACACCTTC,CASRRTVLYGYTF
once,NA,TRBJ1-5,TRBV10-2,TGCGCCAGCAGTGAGTCTACAGAAGGCAATCAGCCCCAGCATTTT,CASSESTEGNQPQHF
medium-sized,NA,TRBJ2-5,TRBV7-9,TGTGCCAGCAGCACCCATCAGGGCCCTCAAGAGACCCAGTACTTC,CASSTHQGPQETQYF
once,NA,TRBJ2-2,TRBV20-1,TGCAGTGCTAGAGACAGGGCGGTTCAGTGCACCGGGGAGCTGTTCTTT,CSARDRAVQCTGELFF
NA,NA,TRBJ2-7,TRBV6-1,TGTGCCAGCAGTGCGGGAACCGGGACAAAGGTTTACGAGCAGTACTTC,CASSAGTGTKVYEQYF
NA,TRBD2,TRBJ2-3,TRBV9,TGTGCCAGCAGCGTATGGCTGACTAGCGGGAGGAAGGATACGCAGTATTTT,CASSVWLTSGRKDTQYF
many,NA,TRBJ2-5,TRBV6-1,TGTGCCAGCATCGGGGCTAGTCTGGAGACCCAGTACTTC,CASIGASLETQYF
medium-sized,NA,TRBJ2-7,TRBV5-6,TGTGCCAGCAGCTTGGGGGCCTACGAGCAGTACTTC,CASSLGAYEQYF
NA,NA,TRBJ2-1,TRBV5-1,TGCGCCAGCAGCTTCTGGACCAATGAGCAGTTCTTC,CASSFWTNEQFF
NA,NA,TRBJ2-1,TRBV2,TGTGCCAGCAAAAACTACAATGAGCAGTTCTTC,CASKNYNEQFF
medium-sized,TRBD1,TRBJ1-5,TRBV6-5,TGTGCCAGCAGTGGGACAGGCGATCAGCCCCAGCATTTT,CASSGTGDQPQHF
many,NA,TRBJ2-7,TRBV19,TGTGCCAGTAGTATAGTCGATAGCAGTACCTACGAGCAGTACTTC,CASSIVDSSTYEQYF
NA,TRBD1,TRBJ1-6,TRBV28,TGTGCCAGCAGTTTAGACAGGGACGGGTCACCCCTCCACTTT,CASSLDRDGSPLHF
NA,NA,TRBJ2-7,TRBV7-9,TGTGCCAGCAGCATACTAGGCTCGGAGCAGTACTTC,CASSILGSEQYF
NA,TRBD1,TRBJ1-2,TRBV2,TGTGCCAGCAGTATTCGGGACAGGGTTGGCTACACCTTC,CASSIRDRVGYTF
many,NA,TRBJ2-3,TRBV10-1,TGCGCCAGCAGTGAGGGACAGCAAGATACGCAGTATTTT,CASSEGQQDTQYF
medium-sized,TRBD1,TRBJ2-7,TRBV4-1,TGCGCCAGCAGCCAAAAGTTCCCCCCCGGGACAGCAAACTCCTACGAGCAGTACTTC,CASSQKFPPGTANSYEQYF
NA,NA,TRBJ2-7,TRBV4-3,TGCGCCAGCAGCCCACAACTTGACGAGCAGTACTTC,CASSPQLDEQYF
medium-sized,NA,TRBJ1-6,TRBV12-3/TRBV12-4,TGTGCCAGCAGTCCCACGGGAACCTATAATTCACCCCTCCACTTT,CASSPTGTYNSPLHF
NA,NA,TRBJ1-2,TRBV2,TGTGCCAGCAGTGAAGGGACACAGAACTATGACTACGCCTTC,CASSEGTQNYDYAF
NA,TRBD2,TRBJ2-1,TRBV2,TGTGCCAGCAGTCCTTCTAGCGGGAGCTCCTACAATGAGCAGTTCTTC,CASSPSSGSSYNEQFF
once,TRBD2,TRBJ2-5,TRBV9,TGTGCCAGCAGCGTATGGCTGACTAGCGGGAGTTTTCAAGAGACCCAGTACTTC,CASSVWLTSGSFQETQYF
many,NA,TRBJ2-3,TRBV7-8,TGTGCCAGCAGCGCGCTTTTTAGCACAGATACGCAGTATTTT,CASSALFSTDTQYF
many,NA,TRBJ2-3,TRBV24-1,TGTGCCACCAGTGCTAGAAAAGAACAGGTTGTGTCTTCTAGCACAGATACGCAGTATTTT,CATSARKEQVVSSSTDTQYF
many,NA,TRBJ1-5,TRBV28,TGTGCCAGCAGAGAGACAGGCGTGAGCAATCAGCCCCAGCATTTT,CASRETGVSNQPQHF
medium-sized,TRBD2,TRBJ2-1,TRBV9,TGTGCCAGCAGCGTATACGCGGGAGGGCAGAGCGAGCAGTTCTTC,CASSVYAGGQSEQFF
once,NA,TRBJ1-5,TRBV6-1,TGTGCCAGCAGTGAAAGAGGCGGACAAACTAGCAATCAGCCCCAGCATTTT,CASSERGGQTSNQPQHF
many,NA,TRBJ2-4,TRBV5-4,TGTGCCAGCAGCTTGGCCGGGGGGCTAGGCGGAGCCAAAAACATTCAGTACTTC,CASSLAGGLGGAKNIQYF
once,NA,TRBJ1-2,TRBV2,TGTGCCAGCAGTGAAGAGGGGTACAGCTTACCTAACTATGGCTACACCTTC,CASSEEGYSLPNYGYTF
hyperexpanded,NA,TRBJ2-7,TRBV12-3/TRBV12-4,TGTGCCAGCAGTCCCGGGACGGGGACCTACGAGCAGTACTTC,CASSPGTGTYEQYF
many,TRBD2,TRBJ2-1,TRBV28,TGTGCCAGCAGCAGACTAGCGGGAGGGGATGAGCAGTTCTTC,CASSRLAGGDEQFF
NA,TRBD1,TRBJ1-1,TRBV10-2,TGCGCCAGCAGACAGGACAGGGGGAACACTGAAGCTTTCTTT,CASRQDRGNTEAFF
many,NA,TRBJ2-5,TRBV20-1,TGCAGTGCAGTCCAAGAGACCCAGTACTTC,CSAVQETQYF
NA,TRBD2,TRBJ2-7,TRBV20-1,TGCGGGATCCGGCGGGAGAGTACCTACGAGCAGTACTTC,CGIRRESTYEQYF
many,NA,TRBJ1-2,TRBV3-1,TGTGCCAGCAGCCAAACAGACAGGTATGGAGGCTACACCTTC,CASSQTDRYGGYTF
medium-sized,NA,TRBJ2-1,TRBV2,TGTGCCAGCAGTCGACTAGAGGGTGAGCAGTTCTTC,CASSRLEGEQFF
many,TRBD1,TRBJ1-4,TRBV29-1,TGCAGCGCTGCGGACAGGGGTAATGAAAAACTGTTTTTT,CSAADRGNEKLFF